This TCR beta chain stems from a study of blood T cell repertoires in COVID-19. Overall study: T cells, B-cell-depleted T cells, or PBMCs provided the cDNA or gDNA that served as material.

CDR3 length: 12 amino acids. CDR1 KGHDR and CDR2 SFDVKD come from the germline V gene. Trimming took off 5 bases at V and 15 bases at J, with 16 bases between the two ends. The repertoire was sequenced with immunoSEQ multiplex PCR; TCRdb's copy has only in-frame clones and lacks some. The sample carries approximately 160,000 clones, roughly 84% recorded once. Material for sequencing was peripheral blood. This chain links TRBV24-1 with TRBJ2-1; the D gene is possibly TRBD1 (6 bases). The TCR sequence derives from a man aged 50 or older with active or convalescent COVID-19. CDR3 bases: TGTGCCACCAGTGCCTCCGACAGGCTATTGTTCTTC. This gives the protein CATSASDRLLFF.